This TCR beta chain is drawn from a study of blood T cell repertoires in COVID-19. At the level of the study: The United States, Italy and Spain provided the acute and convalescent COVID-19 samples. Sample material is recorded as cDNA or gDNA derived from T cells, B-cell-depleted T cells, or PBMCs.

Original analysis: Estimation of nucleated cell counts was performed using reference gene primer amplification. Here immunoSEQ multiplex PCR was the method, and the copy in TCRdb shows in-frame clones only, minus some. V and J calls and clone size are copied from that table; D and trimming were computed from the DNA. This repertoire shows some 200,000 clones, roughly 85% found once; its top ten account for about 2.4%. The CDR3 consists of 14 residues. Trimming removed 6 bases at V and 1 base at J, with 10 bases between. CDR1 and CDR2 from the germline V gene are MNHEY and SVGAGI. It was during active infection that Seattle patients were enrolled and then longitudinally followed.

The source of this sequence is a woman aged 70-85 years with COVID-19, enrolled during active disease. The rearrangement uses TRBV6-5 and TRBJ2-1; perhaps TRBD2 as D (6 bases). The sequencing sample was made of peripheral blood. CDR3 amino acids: CASRPAGSYNEQFF. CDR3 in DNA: TGTGCCAGCAGGCCGGCGGGGTCCTACAATGAGCAGTTCTTC.